Below, one T cell receptor (beta chain) is given with its context. CDR1 is MNHEY and CDR2 is SVGAGI in the germline V gene. V lost 0 bases and J lost 6, with 11 bases in between. There are 15 residues in the CDR3. This sample stems from a study of long-term antiretroviral therapy in people with HIV. Version v3.0 of the immunoSEQ assay was performed at survey level. The assay was immunoSEQ multiplex PCR, and TCRdb's table has in-frame clones only and misses some. The sample carries tens of thousands of clones, around nine tenths recorded once. The sample here was unsorted PBMCs, taken 0.6 years after starting antiretroviral therapy. The genes are TRBV6-5 and TRBJ2-2, with a possible D match to TRBD1 (6 bases). The sequence came from a man aged 60 to 75 with HIV. DNA for the CDR3: TGTGCCAGCAGTTACTCTTGGACAGCCTCCGGGGAGCTGTTTTTT. As protein: CASSYSWTASGELFF.